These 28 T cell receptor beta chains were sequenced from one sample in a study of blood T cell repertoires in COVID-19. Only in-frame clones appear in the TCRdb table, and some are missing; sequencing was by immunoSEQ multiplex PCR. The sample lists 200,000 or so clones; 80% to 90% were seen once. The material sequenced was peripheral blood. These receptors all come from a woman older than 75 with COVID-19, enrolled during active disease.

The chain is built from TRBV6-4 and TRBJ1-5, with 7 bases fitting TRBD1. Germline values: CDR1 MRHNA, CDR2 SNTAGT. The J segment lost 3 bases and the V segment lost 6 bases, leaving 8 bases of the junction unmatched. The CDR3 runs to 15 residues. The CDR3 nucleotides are TGTGCCAGCAGCGAATTGGGACAGCTCAATCAGCCCCAGCATTTT. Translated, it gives CASSELGQLNQPQHF.

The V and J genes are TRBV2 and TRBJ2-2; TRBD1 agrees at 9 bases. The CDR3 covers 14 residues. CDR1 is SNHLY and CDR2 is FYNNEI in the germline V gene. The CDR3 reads CASRTGGGTGELFF. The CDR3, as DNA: TGTGCTTCACGAACAGGGGGCGGTACCGGGGAGCTGTTTTTT.

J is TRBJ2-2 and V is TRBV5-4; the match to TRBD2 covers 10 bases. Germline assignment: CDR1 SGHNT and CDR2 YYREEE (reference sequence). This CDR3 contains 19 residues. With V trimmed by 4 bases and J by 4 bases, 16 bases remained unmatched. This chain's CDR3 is CASSPKASGGAAGTGELFF. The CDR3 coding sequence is TGTGCCAGCAGCCCGAAGGCCAGCGGGGGGGCGGCGGGCACCGGGGAGCTGTTTTTT.

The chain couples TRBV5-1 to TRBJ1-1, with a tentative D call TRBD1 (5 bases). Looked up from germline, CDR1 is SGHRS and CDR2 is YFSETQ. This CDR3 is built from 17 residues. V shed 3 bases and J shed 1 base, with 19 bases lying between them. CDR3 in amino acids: CASSSWGAGSANTEAFF. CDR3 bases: TGCGCCAGCAGCTCATGGGGCGCGGGGAGTGCGAACACTGAAGCTTTCTTT.

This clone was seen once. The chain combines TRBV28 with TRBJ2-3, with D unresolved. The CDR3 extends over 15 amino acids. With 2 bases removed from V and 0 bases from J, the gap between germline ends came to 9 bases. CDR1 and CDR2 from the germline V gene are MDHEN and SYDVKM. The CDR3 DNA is TGTGCCAGCAGTTTAGCCGGTTTGAGCACAGATACGCAGTATTTT. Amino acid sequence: CASSLAGLSTDTQYF.

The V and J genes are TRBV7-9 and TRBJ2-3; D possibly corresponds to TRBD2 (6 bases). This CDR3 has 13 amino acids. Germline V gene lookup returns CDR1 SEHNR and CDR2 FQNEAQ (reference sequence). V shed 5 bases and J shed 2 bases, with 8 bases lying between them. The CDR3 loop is CASSRGNTDTQYF. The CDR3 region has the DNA TGTGCCAGCAGCCGGGGGAACACAGATACGCAGTATTTT.

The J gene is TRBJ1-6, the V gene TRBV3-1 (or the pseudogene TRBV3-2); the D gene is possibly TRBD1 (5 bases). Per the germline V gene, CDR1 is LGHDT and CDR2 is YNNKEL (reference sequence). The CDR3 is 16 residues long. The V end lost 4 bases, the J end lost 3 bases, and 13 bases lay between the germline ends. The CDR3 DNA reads TGTGCCAGCAGCCCCCCTCAGGGTTTCTATAATTCACCCCTCCACTTT. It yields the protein CASSPPQGFYNSPLHF.

The CDR3 nucleotides read TGTGCCAGCAGCTTCTCGCCCACAGGGGGCCATGGAACCGGGGAGCTGTTTTTT. This encodes CASSFSPTGGHGTGELFF. The rearrangement links TRBV7-3 to TRBJ2-2; 9 nucleotides agree with TRBD1. Germline CDR1 reads SGHTA; CDR2 reads FQGTGA. The CDR3 has 18 amino acids. V trimming: 3 bases; J trimming: 5 bases; junction bases outside the gene matches: 13.

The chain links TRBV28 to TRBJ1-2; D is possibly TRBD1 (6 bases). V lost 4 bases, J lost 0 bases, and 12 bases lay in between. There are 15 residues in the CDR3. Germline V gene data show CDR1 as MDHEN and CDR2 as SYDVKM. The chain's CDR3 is CASSSRQAANYGYTF. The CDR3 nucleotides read TGTGCCAGCAGTTCCCGACAGGCCGCTAACTATGGCTACACCTTC.

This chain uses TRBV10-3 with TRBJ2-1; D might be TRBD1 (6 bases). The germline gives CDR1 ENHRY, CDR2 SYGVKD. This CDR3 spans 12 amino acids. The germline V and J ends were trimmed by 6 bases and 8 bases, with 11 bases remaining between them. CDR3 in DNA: TGTGCCATCAGCCTTCAGGGGTATGAGCAGTTCTTC. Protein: CAISLQGYEQFF.

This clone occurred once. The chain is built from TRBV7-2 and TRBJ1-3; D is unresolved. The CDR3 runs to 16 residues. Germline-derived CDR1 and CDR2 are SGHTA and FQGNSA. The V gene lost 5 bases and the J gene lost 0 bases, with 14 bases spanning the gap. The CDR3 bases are TGTGCCAGCAGCCCTCACAGTCTGGGCTCTGGAAACACCATATATTTT. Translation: CASSPHSLGSGNTIYF.

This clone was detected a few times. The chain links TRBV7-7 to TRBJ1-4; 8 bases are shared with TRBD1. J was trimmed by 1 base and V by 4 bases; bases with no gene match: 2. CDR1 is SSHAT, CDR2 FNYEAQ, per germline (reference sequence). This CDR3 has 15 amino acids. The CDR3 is CASSSGQGTNEKLFF. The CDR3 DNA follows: TGTGCCAGCAGCTCCGGACAGGGAACTAATGAAAAACTGTTTTTT. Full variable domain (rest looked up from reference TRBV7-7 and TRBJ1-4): GAGVSQSPRYKVTKRGQDVTLRCDPISSHATLYWYQQALGQGPEFLTYFNYEAQPDKSGLPSDRFSAERPEGSISTLTIQRTEQRDSAMYRCASSSGQGTNEKLFFGSGTQLSVL.

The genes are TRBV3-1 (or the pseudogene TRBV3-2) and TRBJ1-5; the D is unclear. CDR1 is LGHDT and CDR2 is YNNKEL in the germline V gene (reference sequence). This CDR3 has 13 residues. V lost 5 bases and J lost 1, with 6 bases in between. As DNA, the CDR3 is TGTGCCAGCAGCTTTCAGAGCAATCAGCCCCAGCATTTT. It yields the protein CASSFQSNQPQHF.

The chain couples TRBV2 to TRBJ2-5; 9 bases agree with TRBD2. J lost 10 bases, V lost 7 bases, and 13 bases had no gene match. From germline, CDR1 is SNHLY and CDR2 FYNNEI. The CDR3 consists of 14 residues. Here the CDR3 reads CASMPGTSPAGQYF. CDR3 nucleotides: TGTGCCAGCATGCCCGGGACTAGCCCCGCCGGCCAGTACTTC. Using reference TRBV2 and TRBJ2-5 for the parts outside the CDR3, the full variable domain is EPEVTQTPSHQVTQMGQEVILRCVPISNHLYFYWYRQILGQKVEFLVSFYNNEISEKSEIFDDQFSVERPDGSNFTLKIRSTKLEDSAMYFCASMPGTSPAGQYFGPGTRLLVL.

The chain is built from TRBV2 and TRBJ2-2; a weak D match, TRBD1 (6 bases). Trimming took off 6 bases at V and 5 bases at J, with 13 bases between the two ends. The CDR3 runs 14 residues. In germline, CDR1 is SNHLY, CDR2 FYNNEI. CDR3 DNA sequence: TGTGCCAGCAGCAGGGGCCAGGGAACCGGGGAGCTGTTTTTT. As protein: CASSRGQGTGELFF.

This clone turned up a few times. The CDR3 sequence is CASSQEFLQGGQPQHF. The CDR3 DNA is TGCGCCAGCAGCCAAGAGTTTCTACAGGGTGGGCAGCCCCAGCATTTT. The genes are TRBV4-1 and TRBJ1-5; D might be TRBD1 (6 bases). The CDR3 is 16 residues long. CDR1 and CDR2 (germline): MGHRA, YSYEKL. V dropped 0 bases and J dropped 7 bases, with 16 bases sitting between them.

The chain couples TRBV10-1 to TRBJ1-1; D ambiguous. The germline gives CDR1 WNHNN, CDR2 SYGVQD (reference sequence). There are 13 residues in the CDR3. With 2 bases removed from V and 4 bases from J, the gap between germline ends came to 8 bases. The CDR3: CASSEQASTEAFF. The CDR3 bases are TGCGCCAGCAGTGAGCAGGCAAGCACTGAAGCTTTCTTT.

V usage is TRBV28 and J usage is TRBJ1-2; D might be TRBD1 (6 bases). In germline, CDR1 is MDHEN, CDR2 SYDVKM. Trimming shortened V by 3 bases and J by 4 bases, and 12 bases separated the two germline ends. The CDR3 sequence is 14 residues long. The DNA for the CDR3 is TGTGCCAGCAGTTTGGAACAGGGAATCTATGGCTACACCTTC. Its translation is CASSLEQGIYGYTF.

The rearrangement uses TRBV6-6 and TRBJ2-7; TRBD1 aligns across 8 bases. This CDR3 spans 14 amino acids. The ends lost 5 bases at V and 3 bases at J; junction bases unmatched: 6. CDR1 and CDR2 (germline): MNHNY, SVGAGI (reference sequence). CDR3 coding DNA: TGTGCCAGCAGTCCCGGGACAGGCCTCTACGAGCAGTACTTC. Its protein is CASSPGTGLYEQYF.

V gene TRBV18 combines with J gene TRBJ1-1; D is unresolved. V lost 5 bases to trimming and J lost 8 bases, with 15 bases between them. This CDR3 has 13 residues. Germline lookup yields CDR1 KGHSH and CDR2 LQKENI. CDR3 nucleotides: TGTGCCAGCTCAGACCATCCCAGCAGGGAAGCTTTCTTT. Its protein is CASSDHPSREAFF.

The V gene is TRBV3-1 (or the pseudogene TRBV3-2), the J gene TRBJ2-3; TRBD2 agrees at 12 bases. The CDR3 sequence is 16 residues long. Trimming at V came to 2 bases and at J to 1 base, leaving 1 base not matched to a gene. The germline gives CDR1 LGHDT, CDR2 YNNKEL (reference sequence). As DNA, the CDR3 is TGTGCCAGCAGCCAACGGACTAGCGGGGGCACAGATACGCAGTATTTT. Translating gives CASSQRTSGGTDTQYF.

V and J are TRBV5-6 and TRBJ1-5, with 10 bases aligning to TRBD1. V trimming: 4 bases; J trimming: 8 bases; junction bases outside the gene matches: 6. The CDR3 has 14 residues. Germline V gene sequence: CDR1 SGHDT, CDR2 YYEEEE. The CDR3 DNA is TGTGCCAGCAGCCCCGGACAGGGGGAGAAGCCCCAGCATTTT. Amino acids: CASSPGQGEKPQHF.

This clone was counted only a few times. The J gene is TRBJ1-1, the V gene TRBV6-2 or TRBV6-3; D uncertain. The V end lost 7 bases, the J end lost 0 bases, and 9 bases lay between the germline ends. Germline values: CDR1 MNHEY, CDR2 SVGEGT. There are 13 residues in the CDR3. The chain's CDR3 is CASTPALNTEAFF. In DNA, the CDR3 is TGTGCCAGCACCCCGGCACTGAACACTGAAGCTTTCTTT.

CDR3 DNA: TGTGCCTGGAGTGTTGGTCGGGCAGGGGGCGGGTATGGCTACACCTTC. Translating it yields CAWSVGRAGGGYGYTF. The V call is TRBV30, the J call TRBJ1-2; TRBD1 aligns across 8 bases. V lost 0 bases to trimming and J lost 5 bases; unmatched junction nucleotides: 11. The CDR3 length is 16 residues. The V gene's germline CDR1 is GTSNPN and CDR2 SVGIG (reference sequence).

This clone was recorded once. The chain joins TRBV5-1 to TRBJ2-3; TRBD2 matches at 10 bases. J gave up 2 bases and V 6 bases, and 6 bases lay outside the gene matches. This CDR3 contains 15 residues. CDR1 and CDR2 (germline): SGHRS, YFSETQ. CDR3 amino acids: CASKREGSPTDTQYF. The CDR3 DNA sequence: TGCGCCAGCAAGCGGGAGGGGAGTCCCACAGATACGCAGTATTTT.

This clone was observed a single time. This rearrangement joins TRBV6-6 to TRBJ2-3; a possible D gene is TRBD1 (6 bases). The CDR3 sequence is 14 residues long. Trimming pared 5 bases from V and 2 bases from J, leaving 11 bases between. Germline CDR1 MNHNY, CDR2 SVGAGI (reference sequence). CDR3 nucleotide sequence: TGTGCCAGCAGTCACAGGACAGCCACAGATACGCAGTATTTT. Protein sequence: CASSHRTATDTQYF.

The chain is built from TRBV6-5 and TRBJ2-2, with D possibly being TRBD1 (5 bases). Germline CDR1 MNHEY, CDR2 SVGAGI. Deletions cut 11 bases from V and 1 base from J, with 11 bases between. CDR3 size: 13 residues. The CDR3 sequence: CASDTWNTGELFF. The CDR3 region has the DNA TGTGCCTCGGACACGTGGAACACCGGGGAGCTGTTTTTT.

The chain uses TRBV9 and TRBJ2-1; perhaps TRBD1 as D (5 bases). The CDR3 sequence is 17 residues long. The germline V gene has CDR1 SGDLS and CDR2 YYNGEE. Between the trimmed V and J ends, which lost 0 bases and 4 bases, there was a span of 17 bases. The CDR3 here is CASSVVLATQGYNEQFF. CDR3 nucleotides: TGTGCCAGCAGCGTAGTCTTAGCTACTCAGGGATACAATGAGCAGTTCTTC.